The subject of this entry is one TCR beta chain. The antigen this receptor binds is unknown. There are no base qualities to consult, and no much larger clone falls within one base. The V end loses 11 bases and the J end loses 0 bases, and a stretch of 17 bases separates them. The germline V gene (reference sequence) provides CDR1 WNHNN and CDR2 SYGVQD. Including cysteine and phenylalanine, the CDR3 has 15 amino acids. This entry keeps only the CDR3 DNA: 45 bases, framed from base 1. TCRbeta CDR3 regions were amplified from genomic DNA by means of the immunoSEQ Assay, a bias-controlled multiplex PCR. The paper's data handling went like this. Within the assay, amplification of reference gene primers was used to estimate how many nucleated cells each sample contained. To quantify the absolute abundance of each unique TCRbeta CDR3 rearrangement, sequence reads were collapsed and filtered. Productive Simpson clonality was computed per sample as the square root of Simpson's diversity index over productive rearrangements. As stored in TCRdb, this immuneACCESS dataset retains in-frame rearrangements with V and J assigned. A fraction of the clones does not appear; measured against another copy, unresolved V genes explain less than half of the discrepancy, and the remainder lacks a known reason. V and J calls and clone size are given by that table; D and trimming were obtained from the DNA. For this sample the table gives about 480,000 clones, of which approximately 88% were detected only once. The top ten constitute roughly 12% of the sample.

These data are taken from a study of blood T cell repertoires in COVID-19 (TCRdb year 2020). As for the study more broadly: Collaborator samples came from the United States, Italy and Spain and covered acute and convalescent phases of COVID-19. The material from the prospective study consisted of cDNA or gDNA derived from T cells, B-cell-depleted T cells, or PBMCs. The dataset comprised deeply sampled blood TCRbeta repertoires from subjects exposed to, actively infected with, or recovered from COVID-19. A freely available public database, intended as a resource for researchers studying the immune response to SARS-CoV-2, is where the repertoires were released. Samples were obtained from the ongoing ImmuneRACE study (first 160 participants) and from 1,254 subjects provided by 6 global collaborators. A de-identified subject ID, COVID-19 status, age in years and sex were almost always included in the sample metadata. Where available, HLA class I and class II types were taken from metadata supplied by the sample provider and were not determined by assay-based typing. What the work shows at the level of the full study, not this receptor alone: The amount of clinical and demographic metadata varied by source and participant and was provided uncurated.

One collaborating source in Seattle enrolled patients while the patients were actively infected and followed the patients over time throughout the course of disease. Whole blood was collected in K2EDTA tubes by collaborating institutions according to the institutions' own protocols. For TCRbeta analysis, collaborators shipped samples as frozen whole blood, isolated PBMCs, or DNA extracted from either of those sample types. The receptor was isolated from a woman aged 50 to 65 with COVID-19, enrolled during active disease. The sequence links TRBV10-1 to TRBJ2-1, with TRBD2 tentatively as D gene (5 bases match). Sequenced sample: peripheral blood. CDR3 reads: CALTGKRNSYNEQFF. The nucleotide sequence is given as TGCGCCTTGACTGGTAAGCGGAACTCCTACAATGAGCAGTTCTTC.